Each of the 16 T cell receptor beta chains below was sequenced from the same sample in a study of T-cell memory formation after mild COVID-19. Using its own MiXCR run on the 5' RACE reads, TCRdb lists one record per CDR3 protein. The sample holds 200,000 or so distinct CDR3 sequences, around 19% seen once. Specimen: PBMCs or a T cell subset sorted from them (not recorded which). Receptor source: an adult woman who had mild COVID-19 (a few samples of this study predate the infection). Cell type and time point are not known.

CDR3 sequence (DNA): TGTGCCAGTAGTATCGGGTTCGGTCTAGCGGGAGTTTCCGGGGAGCTGTTTTTT. It yields the protein CASSIGFGLAGVSGELFF. The chain couples TRBV19 to TRBJ2-2, with 10 bases aligning to TRBD2. CDR3 length: 18 amino acids. CDR1 and CDR2 from the germline V gene are LNHDA and SQIVND (reference sequence). The V segment lost 3 bases and the J segment 6 bases; nucleotides outside the gene matches: 13.

The chain recombines TRBV2 with TRBJ2-7, with D tentatively TRBD1 (5 bases). Germline CDR1 SNHLY, CDR2 FYNNEI. Trimming shortened V by 7 bases and J by 0 bases, and 19 bases separated the two germline ends. This CDR3 spans 16 amino acids. The CDR3 nucleotides read TGTGCCAGCACCCCCCGGACATCCCCGAGCTCCTACGAGCAGTACTTC. This translates into CASTPRTSPSSYEQYF.

The chain carries TRBV5-5 and TRBJ2-7, with D unresolved. With 0 bases removed from V and 1 base from J, the gap between germline ends came to 11 bases. Per the germline V gene, CDR1 is SGHKS and CDR2 is YYEKEE (reference sequence). This CDR3 has 15 residues. The CDR3 bases are TGTGCCAGCAGCTTGGAACCGGTCCCATCCTACGAGCAGTACTTC. It yields the protein CASSLEPVPSYEQYF.

This chain connects TRBV4-2 to TRBJ2-5; 10 nucleotides match TRBD2. Germline V gene lookup returns CDR1 LGHNA and CDR2 YNFKEQ. CDR3 size: 18 residues. The V and J ends lost 4 bases and 5 bases, in that order; junction bases with no gene match: 16. In nucleotides, the CDR3 is TGTGCCAGCAGCCCAGGTTCTAGCGGGAGAATCCCCCAGGAGACCCAGTACTTC. It is translated as CASSPGSSGRIPQETQYF.

The chain uses TRBV24-1 and TRBJ1-2; 7 bases are shared with TRBD1. Per the germline V gene, CDR1 is KGHDR and CDR2 is SFDVKD. The ends lost 4 bases at V and 4 bases at J; junction bases unmatched: 8. This CDR3 is built from 15 residues. The CDR3 is CATSDTRGASYGYTF. In DNA form, the CDR3 reads TGTGCCACCAGTGACACCAGGGGGGCTAGCTATGGCTACACCTTC.

The V call is TRBV18, the J call TRBJ1-5; 8 bases line up with TRBD1. Germline CDR1 KGHSH, CDR2 LQKENI. After removal of 4 bases from V and 2 bases from J, the junction contained 4 bases not matched to a gene. This CDR3 spans 15 amino acids. CDR3 coding DNA: TGTGCCAGCTCACAGACGACAGGGGGCAATCAGCCCCAGCATTTT. It codes for CASSQTTGGNQPQHF. The full variable domain, in which reference TRBV18 and TRBJ1-5 provide the parts outside the CDR3, is NAGVMQNPRHLVRRRGQEARLRCSPMKGHSHVYWYRQLPEEGLKFMVYLQKENIIDESGMPKERFSAEFPKEGPSILRIQQVVRGDSAAYFCASSQTTGGNQPQHFGDGTRLSIL.

The V gene is TRBV19, the J gene TRBJ1-1; D is uncertain. V lost 3 bases, J lost 1 base, and 6 bases lay in between. CDR1 is LNHDA, CDR2 SQIVND, per germline (reference sequence). The CDR3 is made up of 13 amino acids. In DNA form, the CDR3 reads TGTGCCAGTAGTATTGCACGGAACACTGAAGCTTTCTTT. Translating it yields CASSIARNTEAFF.

CDR3 residues: CSANLADNEQFF. For the CDR3, the DNA is TGCAGTGCTAACCTAGCGGACAATGAGCAGTTCTTC. The rearrangement joins TRBV20-1 to TRBJ2-1, with 7 bases matching TRBD2. Germline trimming cut 4 bases from V and 5 bases from J; bases unmatched to any gene: 2. The CDR3 extends over 12 amino acids. CDR1 and CDR2 (germline): DFQATT, SNEGSKA (reference sequence).

The V and J genes are TRBV7-9 and TRBJ1-4; D unresolved. Germline CDR1 reads SEHNR; CDR2 reads FQNEAQ (reference sequence). V lost 2 bases and J lost 8, with 12 bases in between. The CDR3 length is 14 residues. The CDR3: CASSLKVQGEKLFF. The CDR3, as DNA: TGTGCCAGCAGCTTAAAGGTCCAAGGCGAAAAACTGTTTTTT.

This clonotype appeared a few times. This chain links TRBV12-3 or TRBV12-4 with TRBJ1-1; D perhaps matches TRBD1 (6 bases). The length of the CDR3 is 15 residues. V was clipped by 6 bases and J by 0 bases, with 14 bases between them. CDR3 in amino acids: CASSGQRGLNTEAFF. Written as DNA, the CDR3 is TGTGCCAGCAGCGGCCAGAGGGGGTTGAACACTGAAGCTTTCTTT.

This clonotype was seen more than once but under ten times. The J gene is TRBJ2-1, the V gene TRBV24-1; no firm D call. The CDR3 has 16 residues. Trimming shortened V by 1 base and J by 1 base, and 10 bases separated the two germline ends. Germline V gene sequence: CDR1 KGHDR, CDR2 SFDVKD. For the CDR3, the DNA is TGTGCCACCAGTGATTTCTCTACATCTTCCTACAATGAGCAGTTCTTC. Its protein is CATSDFSTSSYNEQFF.

The gene calls are TRBV20-1 and TRBJ2-5; TRBD1 might be the D (5 bases). Between the trimmed V and J ends, which lost 7 bases and 2 bases, there was a span of 14 bases. This CDR3 is 13 amino acids long. Germline V lookup: CDR1 DFQATT, CDR2 SNEGSKA (reference sequence). CDR3 protein: CSGEPRAQETQYF. Here the CDR3 DNA reads TGCAGTGGTGAACCCAGGGCACAAGAGACCCAGTACTTC.

This clonotype has only a few counts. The chain joins TRBV2 to TRBJ1-4; 9 bases agree with TRBD1. The germline V gene has CDR1 SNHLY and CDR2 FYNNEI. Trimming took 5 bases from V and 7 from J; bases not matched to a gene: 5. There are 14 residues in the CDR3. This CDR3 is CASSHRGRIEKLFF. The DNA for the CDR3 is TGTGCCAGCAGTCACAGGGGGCGAATTGAAAAACTGTTTTTT.

The chain has TRBV12-3 or TRBV12-4 and TRBJ1-1; weak D call: TRBD1 (5 bases). This CDR3 is 13 amino acids long. V shed 3 bases and J shed 4 bases, with 9 bases lying between them. CDR3 nucleotides: TGTGCCAGCAGTTTTGAGAGGGGCACTGAAGCTTTCTTT. Its protein is CASSFERGTEAFF.

This clonotype was recorded many times. The junction shows a germline mismatch at one end, possibly a read error. CDR3 protein: CASSLEGEQYF. CDR3 nucleotide sequence: TGTGCCAGCAGTTTGGAGGGGGAGCAGTACTTC. J is TRBJ2-7 and V is TRBV5-1; D possibly corresponds to TRBD2 (6 bases). This CDR3 is 11 amino acids long. The germline V gene encodes CDR1 SGHRS and CDR2 YFSETQ.

In this sample, this clonotype turned up a few times. The V and J genes are TRBV4-2 and TRBJ2-5; tentatively, D is TRBD1 or TRBD2 (5 bases each). V was cut by 1 base and J by 4 bases, with 19 bases left in between. The V gene's germline CDR1 is LGHNA and CDR2 YNFKEQ. The CDR3 runs to 17 residues. CDR3 nucleotide sequence: TGTGCCAGCAGCCAAGTCGAGGGACCGATCGGGGCAGAGACCCAGTACTTC. Encoded protein: CASSQVEGPIGAETQYF.